The TCR beta chain under discussion was sequenced for a study of T-cell reconstitution after alpha-beta-depleted transplantation in children. A library of TCRbeta sequences, prepared with unique molecular identifiers, was generated. TCRdb reprocessed the PCR reads via MiXCR and lists one record per CDR3 protein. The table includes over 120,000 distinct CDR3 sequences, 8.8% detected once. This clonotype was counted ten times or more. The target antigen is unknown. Trimming stripped 1 base from V and 8 bases from J, with 11 bases between. This CDR3 region has 14 residues. Per germline, CDR1 ENHRY and CDR2 SYGVKD. General study findings and limits: The origin of high day-60 TCRbeta diversity in some patients lay in surviving recipient T cells and thymic progenitors.

The sequence came from a female patient aged 2-9 years who had a stem cell transplant for congenital amegakaryocytic thrombocytopenia, so the T cells may come from the graft donor. This chain links TRBV10-3 with TRBJ1-4; D unresolved. This material consisted of PBMCs, mostly from graft donor cells, taken 180 days after TCRalphabeta/CD19-depleted stem cell transplant. CDR3: CAISEWGDIEKLFF. The CDR3 bases are TGTGCCATCAGTGAGTGGGGAGACATAGAAAAACTGTTTTTT.